These 8 T cell receptor beta chains came from one sample sequenced in a study of technical replicates of blood from a handful of donors (dated by TCRdb to the late 2010s). Libraries were prepared through the immunoSEQ multiplex PCR assay. TCRdb retrieved this table from immuneACCESS and kept in-frame rearrangements only. Not all clones are present; in checked studies, unresolved V genes account for under half, and no reason is known for the remainder. For this sample the table gives 53,000 or so clones, of which roughly 93% were detected only once. Of the sample, approximately 4.2% falls within the top ten clones. Source material: PBMCs. The receptors come from a human donor in good health. Some clones in this sample may be carry-over from other donors' samples.

The CDR3 DNA reads as TGCGCCAGCAGCCAAGGTAGCGGGAGTTCGGGTCGGTACTACGAGCAGTACTTC. This gives the protein CASSQGSGSSGRYYEQYF. The rearrangement links TRBV4-1 to TRBJ2-7; 9 nucleotides line up with TRBD2. J gave up 3 bases and V 1 base, and 13 bases lay outside the gene matches. CDR3 length: 18 amino acids. Germline V gene data show CDR1 as MGHRA and CDR2 as YSYEKL.

The J gene is TRBJ2-3, the V gene TRBV25-1, with D possibly TRBD1 on 5 matching bases. V was clipped by 2 bases and J by 2 bases, with 8 bases between them. From germline, CDR1 is MGHDK and CDR2 SYGVNS. This CDR3 is built from 14 residues. The CDR3: CASSEPGSTDTQYF. In DNA form, the CDR3 reads TGTGCCAGCAGTGAACCAGGGTCCACAGATACGCAGTATTTT.

The chain links TRBV11-2 to TRBJ2-7, with TRBD2 matching over 11 bases. The CDR3 has 14 residues. V was pared by 5 bases and J by 13 bases, with 13 bases of the junction left unmatched. Germline loops: CDR1 SGHAT, CDR2 FQNNGV. CDR3 loop: CASSPSTLAGVSYF. The CDR3 bases are TGTGCCAGCAGCCCATCGACACTAGCGGGAGTCTCATACTTC. Filled out from reference TRBV11-2 and TRBJ2-7, the complete variable domain reads EAGVAQSPRYKIIEKRQSVAFWCNPISGHATLYWYQQILGQGPKLLIQFQNNGVVDDSQLPKDRFSAERLKGVDSTLKIQPAKLEDSAVYLCASSPSTLAGVSYFGPGTRLTVT.

The chain employs TRBV29-1 and TRBJ1-1, with a possible D match to TRBD1 (6 bases). V shed 4 bases and J shed 4 bases, with 7 bases lying between them. In germline, CDR1 is SQVTM, CDR2 ANQGSEA. The CDR3 runs 11 residues. DNA of the CDR3: TGCAGCGTTGGGGGGCCCACTGAAGCTTTCTTT. Protein product: CSVGGPTEAFF.

This chain links TRBV4-2 with TRBJ1-2, with 9 bases aligning to TRBD1. Germline V gives CDR1 LGHNA, CDR2 YNFKEQ. The CDR3 totals 17 residues. Unmatched junction bases numbered 15, after V lost 5 bases and J lost 5 bases. Here the CDR3 reads CASSIQIEGQGRYGYTF. The CDR3 DNA sequence: TGTGCCAGCAGCATCCAAATAGAGGGACAGGGTCGGTATGGCTACACCTTC.

V and J are TRBV7-2 and TRBJ2-7, with TRBD2 matching 7 bases. Trimming took 5 bases from V and 3 from J; bases not matched to a gene: 7. Germline CDR1 reads SGHTA; CDR2 reads FQGNSA. CDR3 length: 14 amino acids. In DNA form, the CDR3 reads TGTGCCAGCAGCCCTCCGGGGGGAGGCTACGAGCAGTACTTC. It encodes CASSPPGGGYEQYF.

The chain uses TRBV30 and TRBJ1-6; TRBD1 is a possible D gene (6 bases). V lost 3 bases and J 0 bases, leaving 12 bases between the germline ends. In germline, CDR1 is GTSNPN, CDR2 SVGIG (reference sequence). The CDR3 loop spans 16 amino acids. In nucleotides, the CDR3 is TGTGCCTGGAGGGCAGGGGCCAGCTCCTATAATTCACCCCTCCACTTT. Translation gives CAWRAGASSYNSPLHF.

This chain links TRBV7-9 with TRBJ2-1; the match to TRBD2 covers 11 bases. The V segment lost 7 bases and the J segment 7 bases; nucleotides outside the gene matches: 12. CDR1 is SEHNR and CDR2 is FQNEAQ in the germline V gene (reference sequence). This CDR3 has 16 amino acids. For the CDR3, the DNA is TGTGCCAGCACCCCCGCCGGGACTAGCGGACGGAATGAGCAGTTCTTC. Protein: CASTPAGTSGRNEQFF.